These T cell receptor beta chains were read from a single sample in a study of T-cell memory formation after mild COVID-19. Using its own MiXCR run on the 5' RACE reads, TCRdb lists one record per CDR3 protein. The data contain around 450,000 distinct CDR3 sequences, roughly 24% of them singletons. The sequenced sample was PBMCs or a T cell subset sorted from them (not recorded which). These receptors came from an adult woman who had mild COVID-19 (a few samples of this study predate the infection). Cell type and time point are not known. Each CDR3 is given with its conserved first and last residue. The D gene is left open where the match is weak. Clone size, where shown, is once, few, many, or a class for clones that have expanded.

CASSFTGSSYNEQFF,TGTGCCAGCAGCTTTACGGGGAGCTCCTACAATGAGCAGTTCTTC,many,TRBJ2-1,TRBV11-2,-,15
CASSTGPRRGGETQYF,TGTGCCAGCAGCACCGGGCCGCGGCGGGGGGGAGAGACCCAGTACTTC,-,TRBJ2-5,TRBV7-6,TRBD2,16
CASSYPGSEKLFF,TGTGCCAGCAGTTACCCAGGGAGTGAAAAACTGTTTTTT,-,TRBJ1-4,TRBV6-6,-,13
CSASGPGQREEQYF,TGCAGTGCTAGTGGGCCGGGCCAACGGGAAGAGCAGTACTTC,many,TRBJ2-7,TRBV20-1,-,14
CASSLTTGLAGVEQYF,TGTGCCAGCAGCTTAACTACGGGACTAGCGGGAGTCGAGCAGTACTTC,few,TRBJ2-7,TRBV7-2,TRBD2,16
CATRKPGQGINQPQHF,TGTGCCACCAGGAAACCGGGACAGGGAATCAATCAGCCCCAGCATTTT,few,TRBJ1-5,TRBV24-1,TRBD1,16
CASAPGHDYGYTF,TGTGCTAGTGCCCCTGGACACGACTATGGCTACACCTTC,-,TRBJ1-2,TRBV12-5,-,13
CASSEATGVDTQYF,TGTGCCAGCAGTGAAGCGACAGGGGTAGATACGCAGTATTTT,-,TRBJ2-3,TRBV6-1,TRBD1,14
CSARAMSNYEQYF,TGCAGTGCCCGAGCGATGAGCAACTACGAGCAGTACTTC,few,TRBJ2-7,TRBV20-1,-,13
CASSRGGKGNEQFF,TGTGCCAGCAGTCGGGGGGGCAAGGGGAATGAGCAGTTCTTC,-,TRBJ2-1,TRBV12-3/TRBV12-4,TRBD2,14
CASSQDYTRGYEQYF,TGCGCCAGCAGCCAAGATTATACCAGGGGTTACGAGCAGTACTTC,few,TRBJ2-7,TRBV4-1,-,15
CASSLSEANTGELFF,TGTGCCAGCAGTTTAAGTGAAGCGAACACCGGGGAGCTGTTTTTT,few,TRBJ2-2,TRBV12-3/TRBV12-4,-,15
CASSQASGVSTDTQYF,TGTGCCAGCAGCCAAGCTAGCGGGGTTAGCACAGATACGCAGTATTTT,many,TRBJ2-3,TRBV4-2,TRBD2,16
CASSSRGDVLNYGYTF,TGCGCCAGCAGCTCCCGGGGAGACGTACTCAACTATGGCTACACCTTC,-,TRBJ1-2,TRBV5-1,-,16
CASSSLMGIGIHEQYF,TGTGCCAGCAGTTCCTTAATGGGAATTGGGATCCACGAGCAGTACTTC,few,TRBJ2-7,TRBV12-3/TRBV12-4,-,16
CASSPGDLGYYEQYF,TGTGCCAGCAGCCCGGGGGACCTGGGTTACTACGAGCAGTACTTC,few,TRBJ2-7,TRBV11-3,-,15
CASSLGDYASTDTQYF,TGTGCCAGCAGCTTAGGGGACTATGCTAGCACAGATACGCAGTATTTT,few,TRBJ2-3,TRBV7-9,TRBD2,16
CASSPPGQGITGELFF,TGTGCCAGCAGCCCCCCGGGACAGGGGATTACCGGGGAGCTGTTTTTT,few,TRBJ2-2,TRBV7-8,TRBD1,16
CASSSGASGGLQETQYF,TGCGCCAGCAGCAGTGGGGCTAGCGGGGGCTTACAAGAGACCCAGTACTTC,-,TRBJ2-5,TRBV5-1,TRBD2,17
CASSPAGTASEQYF,TGTGCCAGCAGCCCCGCCGGGACAGCTAGCGAGCAGTACTTC,many,TRBJ2-7,TRBV14,TRBD1,14
CASSLMAGGRTYEQYF,TGTGCCAGCAGCTTAATGGCCGGCGGGAGGACCTACGAGCAGTACTTC,few,TRBJ2-7,TRBV7-9,TRBD2,16
CATSDTISGRDGEQFF,TGTGCCACCAGTGATACCATAAGCGGGAGGGACGGTGAGCAGTTCTTC,few,TRBJ2-1,TRBV24-1,TRBD2,16
CATSRGRGETQYF,TGTGCCACCAGCCGCGGGCGGGGAGAGACCCAGTACTTC,-,TRBJ2-5,TRBV24-1,-,13
CSATVGPTPLTDTQYF,TGCAGTGCTACCGTAGGACCTACCCCGCTCACAGATACGCAGTATTTT,-,TRBJ2-3,TRBV20-1,-,16